This T cell receptor (beta chain) was captured by sequencing in a study of cytomegalovirus exposure and HLA in healthy donors. V was trimmed by 3 bases and J by 7 bases, leaving 8 bases between them. The CDR3 extends over 12 amino acids. Germline V gives CDR1 SGDLS, CDR2 YYNGEE. A remark on this clone: The antigen is undetermined.

Points from the study as a whole: Reports state that TCR beta sequences accurately predicted most subjects' HLA-A and HLA-B alleles. In a later analysis, TCR beta V- and J-gene trimming was associated with a missense DCLRE1C variant.

PCR used 60 Vbeta primers and 13 Jbeta primers. TCRdb keeps only in-frame clones here, not all; method: immunoSEQ multiplex PCR. The sample consists of around 60,000 clones, around 75% of them appearing once. This chain connects TRBV9 to TRBJ1-5; the D gene is possibly TRBD1 (5 bases). The origin of this receptor is a woman in her forties in good health and CMV-seropositive. The sample was PBMCs. The CDR3 DNA follows: TGTGCCAGCAGCGCCCCAGGGCAGCCCCAGCATTTT. This codes for CASSAPGQPQHF.